These 14 T cell receptor beta chains share one sample of origin, sequenced in a study of cytomegalovirus exposure and HLA in healthy donors. 60 Vbeta and 13 Jbeta primers were used in PCR. Sequencing was performed with immunoSEQ multiplex PCR; in TCRdb, only in-frame clones are kept and a portion is missing. In all, the sample yields about 110,000 clones. Sequencing input: PBMCs. The origin of the receptors is a man aged 30 to 39 in good health and CMV-seronegative.

This chain joins TRBV19 and TRBJ1-5; the D gene is possibly TRBD1 (6 bases). The V gene's germline CDR1 is LNHDA and CDR2 SQIVND (reference sequence). This CDR3 contains 15 residues. The V end was cut by 6 bases, the J end by 4 bases, with 16 bases between. The CDR3 nucleotides are TGTGCCAGTAGCCGATCAGGACAGACAAATCAGCCCCAGCATTTT. This codes for CASSRSGQTNQPQHF.

The CDR3 loop reads CTSKRTGPNNSPLHF. The CDR3 DNA reads as TGCACCAGTAAAAGAACAGGGCCTAATAATTCACCCCTCCACTTT. The chain employs TRBV1 and TRBJ1-6; the table names TRBD1, a call not compared with the DNA. TRBV1 corresponds to a pseudogene. The CDR3 runs 15 residues.

V usage is TRBV11-2 and J usage is TRBJ2-2, with D possibly being TRBD2 (6 bases). Germline V gene lookup returns CDR1 SGHAT and CDR2 FQNNGV. The V end was cut by 5 bases, the J end by 4 bases, with 17 bases between. The CDR3 runs 16 residues. For the CDR3, the DNA is TGTGCCAGCAGCCCAATAACGGGGGTACCCACCGGGGAGCTGTTTTTT. Residues: CASSPITGVPTGELFF.

The chain employs TRBV4-3 and TRBJ2-1; D is possibly TRBD2 (5 bases). Trimming left V 0 bases short and J 4 bases short, with 16 bases between. The CDR3 totals 17 residues. CDR1 and CDR2 from the germline V gene are LGHNA and YSLEER. Here the CDR3 reads CASSQDVYGNAYNEQFF. In DNA, the CDR3 is TGCGCCAGCAGCCAAGATGTCTACGGGAACGCGTACAATGAGCAGTTCTTC.

The V gene is TRBV5-1, the J gene TRBJ2-7; 15 bases line up with TRBD2. Germline lookup yields CDR1 SGHRS and CDR2 YFSETQ. CDR3 size: 18 residues. J lost 0 bases, V lost 0 bases, and 4 bases had no gene match. CDR3 nucleotides: TGCGCCAGCAGCTTGGCCGGGACTAGCGGGGGGCTCTCCTACGAGCAGTACTTC. Its protein is CASSLAGTSGGLSYEQYF.

The rearrangement uses TRBV11-3 and TRBJ2-7; 8 nucleotides match TRBD1. Germline V gene lookup returns CDR1 SGHNT and CDR2 YENEEA. The CDR3 loop spans 14 amino acids. V was pared by 4 bases and J by 3 bases, with 5 bases of the junction left unmatched. The CDR3: CASSSDRGNYEQYF. In DNA form, the CDR3 reads TGTGCCAGCAGCTCCGACAGGGGTAACTACGAGCAGTACTTC.

The chain has TRBV18 and TRBJ2-3; 8 bases are a match to TRBD1. The CDR3 covers 14 residues. The V gene's germline CDR1 is KGHSH and CDR2 LQKENI. J gave up 5 bases and V 4 bases, and 5 bases lay outside the gene matches. The CDR3 sequence: CASSHGQGEDTQYF. In nucleotides, the CDR3 is TGTGCCAGCTCACACGGACAGGGCGAAGATACGCAGTATTTT.

The chain carries TRBV7-2 and TRBJ2-7, with D possibly matching TRBD2 (6 bases). Trimming took 3 bases from V and 4 from J, leaving 7 bases between them. Germline V gene data show CDR1 as SGHTA and CDR2 as FQGNSA. The CDR3 contains 12 residues. CDR3 amino acids: CASSFGLYEQYF. As DNA, the CDR3 is TGTGCCAGCAGCTTTGGACTATACGAGCAGTACTTC.

The genes are TRBV2 and TRBJ2-5, with 7 bases identical to TRBD1. After removal of 5 bases from V and 3 bases from J, the junction contained 12 bases not matched to a gene. Per germline, CDR1 SNHLY and CDR2 FYNNEI. This CDR3 spans 16 amino acids. The CDR3 DNA sequence: TGTGCCAGCAGTTCGGACAGGAGCATTTATGAAGAGACCCAGTACTTC. This codes for CASSSDRSIYEETQYF.

V usage is TRBV7-9 and J usage is TRBJ2-7; 8 bases align to TRBD1. CDR1 and CDR2 (germline): SEHNR, FQNEAQ (reference sequence). CDR3 length equals 13 residues. Unmatched junction bases numbered 3, after V lost 4 bases and J lost 4 bases. The CDR3 reads CASSSGTGYEQYF. Here the CDR3 DNA reads TGTGCCAGCAGCTCAGGGACAGGTTACGAGCAGTACTTC.

The chain couples TRBV2 to TRBJ1-1; no reliable D call. Looked up from germline, CDR1 is SNHLY and CDR2 is FYNNEI. With 7 bases removed from V and 6 bases from J, the gap between germline ends came to 18 bases. The CDR3 loop spans 14 amino acids. The CDR3 loop reads CASIEGSRKAEAFF. CDR3 nucleotides: TGTGCCAGCATCGAAGGGAGCAGGAAGGCTGAAGCTTTCTTT.

This rearrangement joins TRBV5-4 to TRBJ2-2, with TRBD1 identical over 8 bases. This CDR3 has 14 amino acids. From germline, CDR1 is SGHNT and CDR2 YYREEE (reference sequence). Trimming took 6 bases from V and 0 from J; bases not matched to a gene: 1. CDR3 bases: TGTGCCAGCAAGGGACAGGCGAACACCGGGGAGCTGTTTTTT. This codes for CASKGQANTGELFF. The full variable domain, rest sourced from reference TRBV5-4 and TRBJ2-2, is ETGVTQSPTHLIKTRGQQVTLRCSSQSGHNTVSWYQQALGQGPQFIFQYYREEENGRGNFPPRFSGLQFPNYSSELNVNALELDDSALYLCASKGQANTGELFFGEGSRLTVL.

The chain carries TRBV5-4 and TRBJ2-7; D gene unclear. The CDR3 runs 14 residues. Trimming took off 2 bases at V and 2 bases at J, with 11 bases between the two ends. From germline, CDR1 is SGHNT and CDR2 YYREEE (reference sequence). CDR3 sequence (DNA): TGTGCCAGCAGCTTAGGCCAGGTCCCCTACGAGCAGTACTTC. It is translated as CASSLGQVPYEQYF.

The chain recombines TRBV10-3 with TRBJ1-2; D unresolved. The V and J ends lost 5 bases and 8 bases respectively, with 9 bases between them. The CDR3 length is 11 residues. Germline CDR1 reads ENHRY; CDR2 reads SYGVKD. The CDR3 loop reads CAISLPLGYTF. Written as DNA, the CDR3 is TGTGCCATCAGTCTTCCCTTGGGCTACACCTTC.